Included here is one TCR beta chain sequence, with context. The entry originates in a study of blood T cell repertoires in COVID-19. Looking at the study overall: Acute and convalescent COVID-19 specimens originated in the United States, Italy and Spain.

From germline, CDR1 is MNHEY and CDR2 SVGAGI. The germline V and J ends were trimmed by 0 bases and 0 bases, with 8 bases remaining between them. The CDR3 spans 15 residues. In the original analysis: The authors estimated nucleated cell counts from reference gene primer amplification. Some clones are missing from TCRdb's copy, which holds only in-frame ones; the method was immunoSEQ multiplex PCR. D and trimming were read from the DNA, whereas the V and J calls and clone size are those reported in that table. The table includes approximately 160,000 clones, 84% detected once. This clonotype was sampled from a man in his forties who had recovered from COVID-19. The chain has TRBV6-5 and TRBJ1-1; no reliable D call. Material: peripheral blood. CDR3 coding DNA: TGTGCCAGCAGTTACTCTAGCACCATGAACACTGAAGCTTTCTTT. Encoded protein: CASSYSSTMNTEAFF.